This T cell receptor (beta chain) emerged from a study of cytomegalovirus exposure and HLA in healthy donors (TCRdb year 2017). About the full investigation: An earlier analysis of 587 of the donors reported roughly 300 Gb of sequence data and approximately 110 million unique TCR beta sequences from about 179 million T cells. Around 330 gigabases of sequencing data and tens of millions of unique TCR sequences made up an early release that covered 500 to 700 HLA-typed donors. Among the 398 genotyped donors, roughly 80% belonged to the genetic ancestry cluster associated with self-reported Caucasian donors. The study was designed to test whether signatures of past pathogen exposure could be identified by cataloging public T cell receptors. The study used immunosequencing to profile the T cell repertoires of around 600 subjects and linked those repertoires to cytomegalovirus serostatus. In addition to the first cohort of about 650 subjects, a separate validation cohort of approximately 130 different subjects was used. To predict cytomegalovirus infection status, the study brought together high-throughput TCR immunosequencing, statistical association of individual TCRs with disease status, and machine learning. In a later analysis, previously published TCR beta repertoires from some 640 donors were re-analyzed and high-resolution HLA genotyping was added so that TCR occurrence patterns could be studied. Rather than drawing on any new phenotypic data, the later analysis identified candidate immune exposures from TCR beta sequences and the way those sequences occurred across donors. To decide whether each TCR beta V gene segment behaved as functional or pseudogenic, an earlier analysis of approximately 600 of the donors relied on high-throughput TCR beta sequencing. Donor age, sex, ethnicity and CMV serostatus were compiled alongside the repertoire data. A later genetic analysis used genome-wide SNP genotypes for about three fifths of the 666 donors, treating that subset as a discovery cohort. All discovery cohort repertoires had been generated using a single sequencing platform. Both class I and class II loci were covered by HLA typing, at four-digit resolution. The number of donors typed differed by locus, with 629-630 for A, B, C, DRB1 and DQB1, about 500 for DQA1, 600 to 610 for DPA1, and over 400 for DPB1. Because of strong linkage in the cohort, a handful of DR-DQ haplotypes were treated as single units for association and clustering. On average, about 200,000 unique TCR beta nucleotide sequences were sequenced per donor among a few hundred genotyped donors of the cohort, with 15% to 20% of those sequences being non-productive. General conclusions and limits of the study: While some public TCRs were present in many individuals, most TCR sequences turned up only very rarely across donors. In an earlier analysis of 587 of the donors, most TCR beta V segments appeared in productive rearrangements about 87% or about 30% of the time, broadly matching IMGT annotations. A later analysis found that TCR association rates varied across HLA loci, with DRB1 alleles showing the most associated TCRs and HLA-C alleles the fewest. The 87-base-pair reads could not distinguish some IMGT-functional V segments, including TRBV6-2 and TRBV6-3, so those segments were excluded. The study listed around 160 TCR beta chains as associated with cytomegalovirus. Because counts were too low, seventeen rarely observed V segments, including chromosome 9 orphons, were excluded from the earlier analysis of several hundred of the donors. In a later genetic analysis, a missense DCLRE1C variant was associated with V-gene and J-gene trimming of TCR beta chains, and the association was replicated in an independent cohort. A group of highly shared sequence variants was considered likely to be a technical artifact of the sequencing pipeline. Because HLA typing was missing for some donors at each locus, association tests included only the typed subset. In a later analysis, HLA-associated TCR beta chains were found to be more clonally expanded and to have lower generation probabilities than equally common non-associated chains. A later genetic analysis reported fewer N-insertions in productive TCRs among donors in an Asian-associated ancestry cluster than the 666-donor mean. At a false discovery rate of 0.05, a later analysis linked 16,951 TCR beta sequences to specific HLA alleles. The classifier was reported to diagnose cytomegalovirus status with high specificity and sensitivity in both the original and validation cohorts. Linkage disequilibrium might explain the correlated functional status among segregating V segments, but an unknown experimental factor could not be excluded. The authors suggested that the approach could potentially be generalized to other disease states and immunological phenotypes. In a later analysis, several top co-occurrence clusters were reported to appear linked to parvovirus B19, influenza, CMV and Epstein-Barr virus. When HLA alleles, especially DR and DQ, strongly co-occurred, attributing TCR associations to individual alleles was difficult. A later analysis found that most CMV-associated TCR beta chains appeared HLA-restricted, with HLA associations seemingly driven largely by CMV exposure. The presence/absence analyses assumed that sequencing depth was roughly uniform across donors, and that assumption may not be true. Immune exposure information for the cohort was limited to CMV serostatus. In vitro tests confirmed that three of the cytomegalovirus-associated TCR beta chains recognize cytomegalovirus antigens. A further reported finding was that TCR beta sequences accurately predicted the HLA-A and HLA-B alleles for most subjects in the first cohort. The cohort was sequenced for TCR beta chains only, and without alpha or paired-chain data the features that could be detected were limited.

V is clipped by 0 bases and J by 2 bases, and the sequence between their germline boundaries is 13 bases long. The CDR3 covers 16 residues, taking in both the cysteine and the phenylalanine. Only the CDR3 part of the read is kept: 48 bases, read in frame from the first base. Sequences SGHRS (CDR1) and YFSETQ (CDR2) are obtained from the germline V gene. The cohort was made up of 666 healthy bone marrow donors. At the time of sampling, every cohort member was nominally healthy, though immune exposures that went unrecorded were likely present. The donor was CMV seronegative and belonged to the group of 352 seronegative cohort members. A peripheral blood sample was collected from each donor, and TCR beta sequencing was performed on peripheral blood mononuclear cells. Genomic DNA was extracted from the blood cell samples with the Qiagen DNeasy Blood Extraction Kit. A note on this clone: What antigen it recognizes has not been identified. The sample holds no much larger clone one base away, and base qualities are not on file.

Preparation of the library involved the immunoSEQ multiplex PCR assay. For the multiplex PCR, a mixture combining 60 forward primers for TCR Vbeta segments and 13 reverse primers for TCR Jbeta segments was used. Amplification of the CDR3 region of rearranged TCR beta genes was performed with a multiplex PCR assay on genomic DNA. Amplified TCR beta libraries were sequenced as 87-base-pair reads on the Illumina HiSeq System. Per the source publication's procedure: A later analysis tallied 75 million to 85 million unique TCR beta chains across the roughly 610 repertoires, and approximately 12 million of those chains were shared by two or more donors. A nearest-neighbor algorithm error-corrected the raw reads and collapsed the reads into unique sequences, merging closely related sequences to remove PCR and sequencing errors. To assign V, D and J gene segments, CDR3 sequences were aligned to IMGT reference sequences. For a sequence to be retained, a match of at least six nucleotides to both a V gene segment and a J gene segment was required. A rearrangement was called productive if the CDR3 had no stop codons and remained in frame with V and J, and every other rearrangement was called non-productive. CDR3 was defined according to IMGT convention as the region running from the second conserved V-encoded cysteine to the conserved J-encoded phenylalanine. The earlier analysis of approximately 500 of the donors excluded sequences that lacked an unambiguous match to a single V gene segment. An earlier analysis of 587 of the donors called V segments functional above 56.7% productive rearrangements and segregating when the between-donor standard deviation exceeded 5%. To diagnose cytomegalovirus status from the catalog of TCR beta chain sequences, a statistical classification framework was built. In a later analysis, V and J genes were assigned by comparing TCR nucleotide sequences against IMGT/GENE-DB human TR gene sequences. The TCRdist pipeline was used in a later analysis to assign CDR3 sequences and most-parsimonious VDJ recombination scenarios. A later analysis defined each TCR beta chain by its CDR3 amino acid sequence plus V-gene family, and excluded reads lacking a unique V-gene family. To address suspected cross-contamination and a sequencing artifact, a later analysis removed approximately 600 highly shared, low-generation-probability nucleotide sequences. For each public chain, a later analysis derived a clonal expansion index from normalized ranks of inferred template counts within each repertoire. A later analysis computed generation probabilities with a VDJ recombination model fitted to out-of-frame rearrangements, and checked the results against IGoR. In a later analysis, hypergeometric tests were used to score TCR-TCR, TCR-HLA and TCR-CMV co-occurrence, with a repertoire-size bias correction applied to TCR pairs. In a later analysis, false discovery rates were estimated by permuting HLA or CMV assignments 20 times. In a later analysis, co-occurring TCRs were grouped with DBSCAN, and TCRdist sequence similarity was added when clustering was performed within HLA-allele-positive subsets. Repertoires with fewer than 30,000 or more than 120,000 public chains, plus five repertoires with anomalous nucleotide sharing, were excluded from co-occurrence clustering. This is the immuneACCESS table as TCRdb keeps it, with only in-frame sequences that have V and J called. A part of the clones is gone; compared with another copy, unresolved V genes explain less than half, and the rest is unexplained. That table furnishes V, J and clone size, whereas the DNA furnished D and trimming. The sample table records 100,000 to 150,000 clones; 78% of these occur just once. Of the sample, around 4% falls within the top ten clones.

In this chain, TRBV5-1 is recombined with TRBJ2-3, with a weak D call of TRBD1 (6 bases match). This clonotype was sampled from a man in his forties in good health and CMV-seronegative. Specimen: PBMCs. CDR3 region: CASSLARGLYTDTQYF. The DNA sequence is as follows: TGCGCCAGCAGCTTGGCCAGGGGATTGTACACAGATACGCAGTATTTT.